This is a list of T cell receptor beta chains from one sample in a study of blood T cell repertoires in COVID-19. Assay used: immunoSEQ multiplex PCR; TCRdb lists only in-frame clones, some missing. The table has some 400,000 clones, about 90% seen once; the top ten hold about 2.3%. The sample was peripheral blood. The receptors were sampled from a woman aged 55-75 years with COVID-19, enrolled during active disease. CDR3s include the opening cysteine and the closing phenylalanine or tryptophan. A D gene is named only where the DNA matches it firmly. The listing skips clone size in some rows; elsewhere it reads once, few, many or a size class.

V	size	D	J	DNA	CDR3
TRBV6-5	NA	NA	TRBJ1-6	TGTGCCAGCAACACAGGCTCAGCCTATAATTCACCCCTCCACTTT	CASNTGSAYNSPLHF
TRBV29-1	few	NA	TRBJ2-5	TGCAGCGTTGAATTAACCGGGATGGGAGAGACCCAGTACTTC	CSVELTGMGETQYF
TRBV3-1/TRBV3-2	once	NA	TRBJ1-2	TGTGCCAGCAGGGCACTAGGGGGGGCCAACTATGGCTACACCTTC	CASRALGGANYGYTF
TRBV5-1	few	NA	TRBJ2-7	TGCGCCAGCAGCTTGGAACCGTCACGAGTCTACTACGAGCAGTACTTC	CASSLEPSRVYYEQYF
TRBV3-1/TRBV3-2	NA	NA	TRBJ2-1	TGTGCCAGCAGCCAAGATCCTACGCTTCGAGTGAATGAGCAGTTCTTC	CASSQDPTLRVNEQFF
TRBV5-1	NA	TRBD1	TRBJ1-5	TGCGCCAGCAGCCAAGGAGGGGGCGAACAGCCCCAGCATTTT	CASSQGGGEQPQHF
TRBV6-5	NA	TRBD1	TRBJ1-2	TGTGCCAGCAGCTCCACAGGGGGGAACTATGGCTACACCTTC	CASSSTGGNYGYTF
TRBV18	NA	TRBD2	TRBJ2-1	TGTGCCAGCTCACCGCCTGGACTAGCGGGTGGACTTTACAATGAGCAGTTCTTC	CASSPPGLAGGLYNEQFF
TRBV2	NA	TRBD1	TRBJ1-2	TGTGCCAGCAGCGATACCGGGACAGGGAGCTATGGCTACACCTTC	CASSDTGTGSYGYTF
TRBV7-3	NA	TRBD2	TRBJ2-3	TGTGCCAGCAGCTTAGGACTAGCAGCAGATACGCAGTATTTT	CASSLGLAADTQYF
TRBV4-1	NA	TRBD1	TRBJ1-4	TGCGCCAGCAACCAGCGGGCAGGGGGCAGGGGTAATGAAAAACTGTTTTTT	CASNQRAGGRGNEKLFF
TRBV10-1	once	NA	TRBJ2-1	TGCGCCAGCAGTGACCGTCGGACAGCCAGCTACAATGAGCAGTTCTTC	CASSDRRTASYNEQFF
TRBV5-4	once	NA	TRBJ2-7	TGTGCCAGCAGTAGCCGGGACAACATCTACGAGCAGTACTTC	CASSSRDNIYEQYF
TRBV28	NA	NA	TRBJ1-1	TGTGCCAGCCGACAGCCAGGGGCCGCTGAAGCTTTCTTT	CASRQPGAAEAFF
TRBV6-5	NA	TRBD1	TRBJ1-2	TGTGCCAGCAGTCTTCGGACAGGGGGAGGCTATGGCTACACCTTC	CASSLRTGGGYGYTF
TRBV5-1	NA	TRBD1	TRBJ1-5	TGCGCCAGCAGCTCCTACAGGGGAGAGGAGCCCCAGCATTTT	CASSSYRGEEPQHF
TRBV29-1	NA	TRBD1	TRBJ1-1	TGCAGCGTTGGGGGCCCGGGACAGGGGAGACCTGAAGCTTTCTTT	CSVGGPGQGRPEAFF
TRBV2	NA	TRBD2	TRBJ2-1	TGTGCCAGCAGTTCAGGACTAGGGTACAATGAGCAGTTCTTC	CASSSGLGYNEQFF
TRBV7-3	few	NA	TRBJ2-3	TGTGCCAGCAGCCTAAAAGGGGAAGATACGCAGTATTTT	CASSLKGEDTQYF
TRBV5-4	NA	NA	TRBJ2-3	TGTGCCAGCAGCTTGGAGTCTAGCTCCGGAGATACGCAGTATTTT	CASSLESSSGDTQYF
TRBV5-1	once	TRBD1	TRBJ1-6	TGCGCCAGCAGCATCTGGACAGGCAGCTCCTATAATTCACCCCTCCACTTT	CASSIWTGSSYNSPLHF
TRBV28	NA	NA	TRBJ2-7	TGTGCCAGCAGTCGTATTCCGAGACGGGATTCCTACGAGCAGTACTTC	CASSRIPRRDSYEQYF
TRBV6-9	few	NA	TRBJ1-5	TGTGCCAGCCCCCTCAATCAGCCCCAGCATTTT	CASPLNQPQHF
TRBV28	NA	NA	TRBJ1-2	TGTGCCAGCAGTTTTTCAGACAGTAACTATGGCTACACCTTC	CASSFSDSNYGYTF
TRBV4-1	NA	TRBD1	TRBJ1-2	TGCGCCAGCAACGCAGGGGGCGACTATGGCTACACCTTC	CASNAGGDYGYTF
TRBV2	NA	TRBD1	TRBJ1-5	TGTGCCAGCAGTGCACCGGGACAGGGAGGCAATCAGCCCCAGCATTTT	CASSAPGQGGNQPQHF
TRBV28	NA	TRBD1	TRBJ1-4	TGTGCCAGCCGGGACAGAGGTCTAGAAAAACTGTTTTTT	CASRDRGLEKLFF
TRBV11-2	NA	NA	TRBJ2-1	TGTGCCAGCAGCTTAAGTGGGGGGACTTACAATGAGCAGTTCTTC	CASSLSGGTYNEQFF
TRBV24-1	once	NA	TRBJ1-2	TGTGCCACCAGTGATTCGGGAGACTATGGCTACACCTTC	CATSDSGDYGYTF
TRBV19	NA	TRBD1	TRBJ1-1	TGTGCCAGCAATAACAGGGGCAACACTGAAGCTTTCTTT	CASNNRGNTEAFF
TRBV7-9	NA	TRBD2	TRBJ2-1	TGTGCCAGCAGCTTCTTTAGCGGGAGCTCCTACAATGAGCAGTTCTTC	CASSFFSGSSYNEQFF
TRBV6-5	NA	TRBD1	TRBJ2-7	TGTGCCAGCAGTTACTCGAGGACAGGGGGATACGAGCAGTACTTC	CASSYSRTGGYEQYF
TRBV5-1	NA	NA	TRBJ2-4	TGCGCCAGCAGCTGGGGGGAAGTACGTCATGACATTCAGTACTTC	CASSWGEVRHDIQYF